These 25 T cell receptor beta chains share one sample of origin, sequenced in a study of shared clonotypes between healthy human individuals. Clones were read by immunoSEQ multiplex PCR, and TCRdb kept only the in-frame ones, dropping some. The table includes 950,000 to 1,100,000 clones, roughly 80% detected once. The sequenced sample consisted of memory CD4+ T cells sorted from blood. Subset denoted: CD45RA-negative fraction. These receptors were obtained from a man aged 18 to 35 in good health.

This chain joins TRBV7-2 and TRBJ1-2; 10 nucleotides align to TRBD1. Germline V gene sequence: CDR1 SGHTA, CDR2 FQGNSA. The CDR3 runs 16 residues. Trimming cost V 5 bases and J 6 bases; bases outside gene matches: 12. CDR3 region: CASSSGRGTGVHGYTF. CDR3 nucleotides: TGTGCCAGCAGCAGCGGGCGGGGGACAGGGGTCCATGGCTACACCTTC. Variable domain in full (rest from reference TRBV7-2 and TRBJ1-2): GAGVSQSPSNKVTEKGKDVELRCDPISGHTALYWYRQSLGQGLEFLIYFQGNSAPDKSGLPSDRFSAERTGGSVSTLTIQRTQQEDSAVYLCASSSGRGTGVHGYTFGSGTRLTVV.

This rearrangement joins TRBV11-2 to TRBJ2-5, with D possibly matching TRBD2 (6 bases). The V end lost 6 bases, the J end lost 5 bases, and 16 bases lay between the germline ends. The CDR3 is 14 amino acids. CDR1 is SGHAT, CDR2 FQNNGV, per germline. The CDR3 reads CASRDRGVWETQYF. CDR3 bases: TGTGCCAGCAGGGATCGCGGGGTCTGGGAGACCCAGTACTTC.

This clone was seen a few times. This chain links TRBV18 with TRBJ2-5, with 12 nucleotides matching TRBD1. CDR3 size: 17 residues. Germline lookup yields CDR1 KGHSH and CDR2 LQKENI. The V and J ends lost 2 bases and 4 bases, in that order; junction bases with no gene match: 8. The CDR3 DNA sequence: TGTGCCAGCTCACCAAGGATTCCGGGACAGGGGGCAGAGACCCAGTACTTC. This codes for CASSPRIPGQGAETQYF.

The genes are TRBV7-3 and TRBJ2-2, with D possibly being TRBD2 (6 bases). The V end lost 5 bases, the J end lost 6 bases, and 13 bases lay between the germline ends. This CDR3 has 14 residues. The germline CDR1 and CDR2 sequences are SGHTA and FQGTGA. In DNA, the CDR3 is TGTGCCAGCAGCCCGACTTGGGGGGCCGGGGAGCTGTTTTTT. Its translation: CASSPTWGAGELFF.

This clone was detected once. The chain carries TRBV6-1 and TRBJ1-5; no definite D call. With 7 bases removed from V and 7 bases from J, the gap between germline ends came to 14 bases. Germline V gene lookup returns CDR1 MNHNS and CDR2 SASEGT. CDR3 length equals 13 residues. The CDR3 nucleotides are TGTGCCAGCACCCCCGAAGGACGACAGCCCCAGCATTTT. This translates into CASTPEGRQPQHF.

In the case of this clone: With a much larger clone just one base away, this may be a read error. The gene calls are TRBV2 and TRBJ1-1; no clear D. The CDR3 is made up of 14 amino acids. Germline CDR1 and CDR2: SNHLY and FYNNEI. V was clipped by 2 bases and J by 0 bases, with 7 bases between them. The CDR3 protein is CASSELGMNTEAFF. The CDR3, as DNA: TGTGCCAGCAGTGAACTGGGGATGAACACTGAAGCTTTCTTT.

The chain combines TRBV2 with TRBJ2-7; TRBD1 matches 10 bases. This CDR3 region has 16 residues. In germline, CDR1 is SNHLY, CDR2 FYNNEI. The V gene end was trimmed by 4 bases and the J gene end by 4 bases; junction bases not matched to a gene: 10. CDR3 in amino acids: CASSGGTGTGAYEQYF. Here the CDR3 DNA reads TGTGCCAGCAGTGGGGGGACCGGGACAGGGGCGTACGAGCAGTACTTC.

This chain connects TRBV7-2 to TRBJ2-7, with D perhaps given as TRBD1 or TRBD2 (6 bases each). The germline gives CDR1 SGHTA, CDR2 FQGNSA. Deletions cut 2 bases from V and 9 bases from J, with 8 bases between. The CDR3 consists of 11 residues. For the CDR3, the DNA is TGTGCCAGCAGCTTAAAGGGGGGGCAGTACTTC. Translation gives CASSLKGGQYF.

Details on this clone: At the DNA level, this CDR3 is encoded by other sequences in the same sample as well. V gene TRBV10-3 combines with J gene TRBJ2-1; 7 bases align to TRBD2. The CDR3 has 15 residues. Germline loops: CDR1 ENHRY, CDR2 SYGVKD. Unmatched junction bases numbered 3, after V lost 0 bases and J lost 4 bases. CDR3 protein: CAISESGGSYNEQFF. Here the CDR3 DNA reads TGTGCCATCAGTGAGTCGGGCGGGAGTTACAATGAGCAGTTCTTC.

This clone was counted many times. The chain joins TRBV19 to TRBJ2-7; TRBD1 might be the D (6 bases). Trimming removed 6 bases at V and 5 bases at J, with 20 bases between. The CDR3 is 15 amino acids. Germline V gives CDR1 LNHDA, CDR2 SQIVND (reference sequence). The CDR3 protein is CASSPTRDRRHEQYF. The CDR3 DNA sequence: TGTGCCAGTAGCCCGACCCGAGACAGGAGGCACGAGCAGTACTTC.

V and J are TRBV7-3 and TRBJ2-1, with TRBD2 matching 7 bases. Trimming removed 2 bases from V and 4 bases from J; junction bases left unmatched: 8. CDR1 and CDR2 from the germline V gene are SGHTA and FQGTGA. The length of the CDR3 is 16 residues. The CDR3 here is CASSLSGGSVYNEQFF. CDR3 in DNA: TGTGCCAGCAGCTTATCCGGGGGGTCGGTGTACAATGAGCAGTTCTTC.

This sequence joins TRBV4-3 and TRBJ2-7; the match to TRBD2 covers 8 bases. The V gene end was trimmed by 5 bases and the J gene end by 4 bases; junction bases not matched to a gene: 4. Germline V gene sequence: CDR1 LGHNA, CDR2 YSLEER. The CDR3 runs 13 residues. As DNA, the CDR3 is TGCGCCAGCAGCGGGACTAGGGGTTACGAGCAGTACTTC. It encodes CASSGTRGYEQYF.

For this clone: The same CDR3 also results from other DNA sequences found in this sample. V and J are TRBV7-9 and TRBJ2-2; the D is unclear. In germline, CDR1 is SEHNR, CDR2 FQNEAQ (reference sequence). Trimming left V 0 bases short and J 4 bases short, with 6 bases between. The CDR3 sequence is 14 residues long. CDR3 sequence: CASSLALGTGELFF. In nucleotides, the CDR3 is TGTGCCAGCAGCTTAGCACTGGGCACCGGGGAGCTGTTTTTT.

The V gene is TRBV18, the J gene TRBJ2-1; D ambiguous. The CDR3 spans 13 residues. Trimming stripped 3 bases from V and 10 bases from J, with 13 bases between. Germline lookup yields CDR1 KGHSH and CDR2 LQKENI. CDR3 in DNA: TGTGCCAGCTCACCTGGATCTAGGATAGAGCAGTTCTTC. As protein: CASSPGSRIEQFF.

This sequence joins TRBV5-4 and TRBJ2-3; maybe TRBD1 (6 bases). The CDR3 contains 15 residues. V lost 2 bases, J lost 2 bases, and 12 bases lay in between. CDR1 and CDR2 from the germline V gene are SGHNT and YYREEE (reference sequence). The chain's CDR3 is CASSLNRDNTDTQYF. The CDR3, as DNA: TGTGCCAGCAGCTTAAACCGGGACAACACAGATACGCAGTATTTT.

V usage is TRBV9 and J usage is TRBJ1-1, with D unclear. V was trimmed by 0 bases and J by 0 bases, leaving 12 bases between them. This CDR3 has 16 amino acids. Per the germline V gene, CDR1 is SGDLS and CDR2 is YYNGEE. The CDR3 loop is CASSVGVGNLNTEAFF. The CDR3 bases are TGTGCCAGCAGCGTAGGGGTTGGGAATCTGAACACTGAAGCTTTCTTT.

The chain combines TRBV18 with TRBJ1-2; possibly TRBD1 for D (5 bases). V was cut by 3 bases and J by 1 base, with 9 bases left in between. The CDR3 runs 14 residues. Germline lookup yields CDR1 KGHSH and CDR2 LQKENI. The CDR3 loop reads CASSPDGGNYGYTF. The CDR3, as DNA: TGTGCCAGCTCACCGGACGGGGGTAACTATGGCTACACCTTC.

V gene TRBV21-1 combines with J gene TRBJ2-7; the table assigns TRBD1, which was not confirmed against the DNA. TRBV21-1 is designated a pseudogene. CDR3 size: 17 residues. Here the CDR3 reads CASSKTEGQGQSYEQYF. The CDR3 DNA reads as TGTGCCAGCAGCAAAACCGAAGGACAGGGGCAATCCTACGAGCAGTACTTC.

This chain links TRBV6-6 with TRBJ2-4; the match to TRBD1 covers 8 bases. V gave up 7 bases and J gave up 7 bases; unmatched junction bases: 12. The CDR3 sequence is 15 residues long. Germline CDR1 reads MNHNY; CDR2 reads SVGAGI (reference sequence). For the CDR3, the DNA is TGTGCCAGCACTCACAGGGGGTTAGGGTTGAACATTCAGTACTTC. Translated: CASTHRGLGLNIQYF.

Regarding this clone: Other DNA sequences in the same sample also yield this CDR3. The chain combines TRBV7-8 with TRBJ2-7; the match to TRBD1 covers 8 bases. Germline lookup yields CDR1 SGHVS and CDR2 FQNEAQ. Trimming at V came to 3 bases and at J to 1 base, leaving 2 bases not matched to a gene. The CDR3 is 14 amino acids. The CDR3 DNA sequence: TGTGCCAGCAGCTTTGGACAGGGTTCCTACGAGCAGTACTTC. Amino acid sequence: CASSFGQGSYEQYF.

This clone was seen repeatedly, ten times or more. The genes are TRBV9 and TRBJ2-1; TRBD2 matches 10 bases. Germline V gene data show CDR1 as SGDLS and CDR2 as YYNGEE. The CDR3 loop spans 16 amino acids. Trimming took 4 bases from V and 6 from J; bases not matched to a gene: 10. The CDR3 DNA follows: TGTGCCAGCAGCATCCAAGCGGGAGGGCCCTCCAATGAGCAGTTCTTC. Translation gives CASSIQAGGPSNEQFF.

This chain connects TRBV18 to TRBJ1-1, with TRBD1 identical over 7 bases. The CDR3 has 15 residues. Germline CDR1 and CDR2: KGHSH and LQKENI. J was trimmed by 3 bases and V by 0 bases; bases with no gene match: 4. For the CDR3, the DNA is TGTGCCAGCTCACCACCGACAGGGAGGGACACTGAAGCTTTCTTT. It yields the protein CASSPPTGRDTEAFF.

The V gene is TRBV5-4, the J gene TRBJ1-1; TRBD1 aligns across 7 bases. The junction had 8 bases not matched to a gene; V was cut back by 5 bases and J by 4 bases. This CDR3 region has 14 residues. Germline values: CDR1 SGHNT, CDR2 YYREEE (reference sequence). This CDR3 is CASRANQGVTEAFF. The CDR3, as DNA: TGTGCCAGCAGGGCAAATCAGGGGGTCACTGAAGCTTTCTTT.

The chain couples TRBV10-3 to TRBJ2-7; TRBD1 agrees at 8 bases. The trim removed 10 bases at V and 5 bases at J, leaving 19 bases unmatched. The CDR3 is 16 amino acids. Per the germline V gene, CDR1 is ENHRY and CDR2 is SYGVKD. The CDR3 DNA reads TGTGCCAGTTTTTCCGGGACAGGCAACATCCCCCACGAGCAGTACTTC. Amino acid sequence: CASFSGTGNIPHEQYF.

This clone was seen ten or more times. The chain employs TRBV28 and TRBJ1-1; D gene unclear. V was trimmed by 4 bases and J by 6 bases, leaving 12 bases between them. CDR1 MDHEN and CDR2 SYDVKM come from the germline V gene. The CDR3 runs 13 residues. Here the CDR3 DNA reads TGTGCCAGCAGTTCCCCAGGTACTCCTGAAGCTTTCTTT. Residues: CASSSPGTPEAFF.